The following is a T cell receptor (beta chain) sequence with its context. Assay used: immunoSEQ multiplex PCR; TCRdb lists only in-frame clones, some missing. The sample consists of over 25,000 clones, roughly 86% of them appearing once. The data are from a study of PD-1 blockade in classical Hodgkin lymphoma. Every patient experienced relapse after autologous stem cell transplantation, and brentuximab vedotin exposure varied. This CDR3 region has 17 residues. CDR1 is KGHSH and CDR2 is LQKENI in the germline V gene. Trimming removed 3 bases from V and 3 bases from J; junction bases left unmatched: 11.

This material consisted of peripheral blood mononuclear cells (PBMCs), taken before the second cycle of nivolumab. This TCR came from a human donor with classical Hodgkin lymphoma. The chain links TRBV18 to TRBJ2-1, with 7 bases aligning to TRBD2. The CDR3 sequence is CASSPTRPAGSYNEQFF. The CDR3 bases are TGTGCCAGCTCACCCACGCGGCCAGCGGGGAGCTACAATGAGCAGTTCTTC. Variable domain in full (rest from reference TRBV18 and TRBJ2-1): NAGVMQNPRHLVRRRGQEARLRCSPMKGHSHVYWYRQLPEEGLKFMVYLQKENIIDESGMPKERFSAEFPKEGPSILRIQQVVRGDSAAYFCASSPTRPAGSYNEQFFGPGTRLTVL.